These 18 T cell receptor beta chains were sequenced from one sample in a study of type 1 regulatory T cells. One entry per CDR3 protein, called by TCRdb with MiXCR from the reads. This sample has tens of thousands of distinct CDR3 sequences, with 72% found just once. These receptors lack a known antigen. The specimen was cultured T cells, either the whole culture or a sorted T cell fraction (not recorded which). Subset meaning: Tr1-enriched cell product generated in vitro against host alloantigens. The receptors stem from a human donor in good health.

The chain joins TRBV7-2 to TRBJ1-2; 7 nucleotides agree with TRBD1. The germline V gene encodes CDR1 SGHTA and CDR2 FQGNSA. After removal of 5 bases from V and 8 bases from J, the junction contained 8 bases not matched to a gene. This CDR3 is built from 13 residues. CDR3 in DNA: TGTGCCAGCAGCGTCCCAGGGGGTCGGGGCTACACCTTC. It translates to CASSVPGGRGYTF.

This clonotype occurred a few times. The chain links TRBV7-9 to TRBJ1-1; 9 nucleotides line up with TRBD1. This CDR3 comprises 15 residues. The trim removed 1 base at V and 4 bases at J, leaving 4 bases unmatched. Looked up from germline, CDR1 is SEHNR and CDR2 is FQNEAQ (reference sequence). CDR3 sequence reads: CASSLDRGRFTEAFF. The CDR3 coding sequence is TGTGCCAGCAGCTTAGACAGGGGGCGGTTCACTGAAGCTTTCTTT.

The chain couples TRBV20-1 to TRBJ2-6; tentative D call: TRBD2 (5 bases). Trimming took 3 bases from V and 2 from J, leaving 14 bases between them. The germline V gene has CDR1 DFQATT and CDR2 SNEGSKA (reference sequence). CDR3 length equals 16 residues. The CDR3 nucleotides read TGCAGTGCTAGGGTCGGGGTGGTGGCTGGGGCCAACGTCCTGACTTTC. Translated: CSARVGVVAGANVLTF.

This clonotype turned up a few times. V usage is TRBV6-5 and J usage is TRBJ2-5; D is unclear. The CDR3 covers 13 residues. The ends were cut back, 9 bases at V and 5 bases at J, with 16 bases in the middle. Per germline, CDR1 MNHEY and CDR2 SVGAGI. CDR3 DNA: TGTGCCAGTTCCGGCGGCGTACCGGAGACCCAGTACTTC. It specifies CASSGGVPETQYF.

The chain recombines TRBV4-1 with TRBJ2-4, with 11 bases aligning to TRBD2. CDR1 and CDR2 from the germline V gene are MGHRA and YSYEKL. This CDR3 spans 19 amino acids. Trimming at V came to 1 base and at J to 6 bases, leaving 14 bases not matched to a gene. The CDR3 DNA reads as TGCGCCAGCAGCCAAGGGCTAGCGGGGGGCCCCCGCAGGGGAAACATTCAGTACTTC. This translates into CASSQGLAGGPRRGNIQYF.

The chain has TRBV7-2 and TRBJ2-2, with D unclear. In germline, CDR1 is SGHTA, CDR2 FQGNSA. With 6 bases removed from V and 1 base from J, the gap between germline ends came to 3 bases. The CDR3 consists of 12 residues. The CDR3 sequence is CASRGNTGELFF. The CDR3 DNA reads as TGTGCCAGCAGGGGGAACACCGGGGAGCTGTTTTTT. Looking up the rest from reference TRBV7-2 and TRBJ2-2 gives the full variable domain: GAGVSQSPSNKVTEKGKDVELRCDPISGHTALYWYRQSLGQGLEFLIYFQGNSAPDKSGLPSDRFSAERTGGSVSTLTIQRTQQEDSAVYLCASRGNTGELFFGEGSRLTVL.

There are a few counts of this clonotype. V and J are TRBV12-3 or TRBV12-4 and TRBJ1-2; TRBD1 might be the D (5 bases). Trimming stripped 5 bases from V and 2 bases from J, with 6 bases between. This CDR3 spans 12 amino acids. Here the CDR3 reads CASSRTNYGYTF. As DNA, the CDR3 is TGTGCCAGCAGTCGGACAAACTATGGCTACACCTTC.

There are a few counts of this clonotype. The V gene is TRBV7-3, the J gene TRBJ2-3; D may correspond to TRBD1 or TRBD2 (5 bases each). V shed 5 bases and J shed 6 bases, with 9 bases lying between them. CDR1 is SGHTA and CDR2 is FQGTGA in the germline V gene. This CDR3 is built from 12 residues. CDR3 DNA sequence: TGTGCCAGCAGCCCGGGACGGGATACGCAGTATTTT. It encodes CASSPGRDTQYF. Combining the CDR3 with reference TRBV7-3 and TRBJ2-3 gives the whole variable domain GAGVSQTPSNKVTEKGKYVELRCDPISGHTALYWYRQSLGQGPEFLIYFQGTGAADDSGLPNDRFFAVRPEGSVSTLKIQRTERGDSAVYLCASSPGRDTQYFGPGTRLTVL.

The chain combines TRBV19 with TRBJ2-5; 9 bases align to TRBD1. CDR1 and CDR2 from the germline V gene are LNHDA and SQIVND (reference sequence). J lost 6 bases, V lost 5 bases, and 7 bases had no gene match. The CDR3 is made up of 14 amino acids. CDR3 nucleotides: TGTGCCAGTAGTGTTACAGGGGGCGGCAAGACCCAGTACTTC. It yields the protein CASSVTGGGKTQYF.

The V gene is TRBV4-3, the J gene TRBJ2-2; D gene uncertain. From germline, CDR1 is LGHNA and CDR2 YSLEER. The length of the CDR3 is 13 residues. V was trimmed by 0 bases and J by 6 bases, leaving 5 bases between them. The CDR3 DNA follows: TGCGCCAGCAGCCAAGATCCGTCCGGGGAGCTGTTTTTT. Its translation is CASSQDPSGELFF.

This chain joins TRBV7-2 and TRBJ2-5; TRBD2 is a possible D gene (5 bases). Looked up from germline, CDR1 is SGHTA and CDR2 is FQGNSA. V was trimmed by 8 bases and J by 2 bases, leaving 12 bases between them. This CDR3 has 13 amino acids. The CDR3 spells CASGWGVQETQYF. CDR3 bases: TGTGCCAGCGGCTGGGGAGTTCAAGAGACCCAGTACTTC.

The chain joins TRBV6-1 to TRBJ2-3; D is possibly TRBD1 or TRBD2 (5 bases each). The V end lost 8 bases, the J end lost 0 bases, and 12 bases lay between the germline ends. Germline assignment: CDR1 MNHNS and CDR2 SASEGT. This CDR3 region has 14 residues. CDR3 loop: CASLTRESTDTQYF. CDR3 bases: TGTGCCAGCCTAACCAGGGAGAGCACAGATACGCAGTATTTT.

This chain uses TRBV7-9 with TRBJ2-7; no definite D call. The CDR3 loop spans 15 amino acids. CDR1 and CDR2 from the germline V gene are SEHNR and FQNEAQ (reference sequence). V shed 1 base and J shed 0 bases, with 10 bases lying between them. The CDR3 loop reads CASSLGEGISYEQYF. The DNA for the CDR3 is TGTGCCAGCAGCTTAGGTGAAGGGATCTCCTACGAGCAGTACTTC.

The CDR3 sequence is CASSEEVARGGQPQHF. CDR3 DNA: TGTGCCAGCAGTGAAGAGGTTGCGAGGGGGGGACAGCCCCAGCATTTT. This rearrangement joins TRBV6-1 to TRBJ1-5; D might be TRBD1 (6 bases). CDR1 is MNHNS and CDR2 is SASEGT in the germline V gene. The CDR3 covers 16 residues. V dropped 1 base and J dropped 7 bases, with 17 bases sitting between them.

The rearrangement links TRBV20-1 to TRBJ2-3; 7 bases match TRBD2. The CDR3 is 13 residues long. Per the germline V gene, CDR1 is DFQATT and CDR2 is SNEGSKA (reference sequence). V gave up 7 bases and J gave up 1 base; unmatched junction bases: 5. The CDR3 region has the DNA TGCAGTGTAGGGCTAGCGGGCACAGATACGCAGTATTTT. This sequence encodes CSVGLAGTDTQYF.

The chain joins TRBV4-3 to TRBJ2-3, with 8 bases lining up with TRBD2. There are 20 residues in the CDR3. V shed 0 bases and J 4 bases; nucleotides not matched to a gene: 18. Germline V gives CDR1 LGHNA, CDR2 YSLEER. CDR3 nucleotides: TGCGCCAGCAGCCAAGATATACCCCCCAGTAGACCGGGACTAGCAGATACGCAGTATTTT. Protein: CASSQDIPPSRPGLADTQYF.

The rearrangement uses TRBV2 and TRBJ1-2, with D perhaps TRBD1 (5 bases). The CDR3 consists of 13 residues. The V end lost 6 bases, the J end lost 13 bases, and 21 bases lay between the germline ends. Germline CDR1 is SNHLY and CDR2 is FYNNEI. For the CDR3, the DNA is TGTGCCAGCAGCCCCCTCCGGGACTCCTATAGCACCTTC. It specifies CASSPLRDSYSTF.

The chain combines TRBV5-1 with TRBJ2-1, with D possibly called TRBD1 or TRBD2 (6 bases each). The CDR3 is 15 amino acids. Trimming cost V 5 bases and J 0 bases, with 12 bases left between them. Germline values: CDR1 SGHRS, CDR2 YFSETQ. This CDR3 is CASRQGGSSYNEQFF. The CDR3 DNA follows: TGCGCCAGCAGACAGGGAGGAAGCTCCTACAATGAGCAGTTCTTC.